This T cell receptor beta chain was profiled in a study of identical twins. Study observations and caveats: The authors drew conclusions from cross-sectional statistical analysis rather than following the same donors. For cord blood, abundant beta clonotypes had fewer insertions, unlike memory repertoires, which showed none. Out-of-frame sharing of TCR alpha in monozygotic twins was underestimated by models.

From the 5' RACE reads, TCRdb called clonotypes with MiXCR, one entry per CDR3 protein. Of hundreds of thousands of distinct CDR3 sequences listed, approximately 22% are singletons. Trimming removed 2 bases from V and 9 bases from J, with 14 bases in between. The CDR3 has 14 residues. Per germline, CDR1 SGHTA and CDR2 FQGNSA. For this clonotype: The antigen remains undetermined.

These data were also filed under a second study, of T cells expressing NK-cell markers. As reported in that work: Researchers report these clonotypes also headed the CD3+CD56-NKG2C+ fraction in a handful of donors.

The rearrangement links TRBV7-2 to TRBJ2-1; a weak D match, TRBD2 (6 bases). The source of this sequence is a woman aged 18-29 years in good health. Input material: PBMCs. This CDR3 is CASSLIAVRGEQFF. DNA for the CDR3: TGTGCCAGCAGCTTAATAGCGGTGAGAGGTGAGCAGTTCTTC.